Below are 24 T cell receptor beta chains sequenced from a single sample in a study of radiation and T cells in renal cell carcinoma (dated by TCRdb to 2019 to 2021). Reading the label with the study, this specimen's time point is: blood 2 weeks post-SBRT. The treatment or condition label corresponds to: 15 Gy SBRT to primary tumor, nephrectomy 4 weeks later. The library was generated by the immunoSEQ multiplex PCR assay. In TCRdb, the immuneACCESS table is reduced to in-frame sequences with V and J assigned. These tables do not hold every clone; where another copy was compared, an unresolved V gene accounts for under half, and the others remain unexplained. This sample lists tens of thousands of clones; roughly 80% were detected once. Under 40% of the sample is taken by the ten largest. Material: blood, obtained from a patient whose treatment included radiotherapy and nephrectomy. The receptors shown here come from a man between 60 and 75 years old with renal cell carcinoma.

Comment on this clone: The same CDR3 also results from other DNA sequences found in this sample. The gene calls are TRBV5-6 and TRBJ1-2; D unresolved. The V gene's germline CDR1 is SGHDT and CDR2 YYEEEE. The ends were cut back, 4 bases at V and 3 bases at J, with 10 bases in the middle. The CDR3 runs to 13 residues. DNA for the CDR3: TGTGCCAGCAGCCTGTGGTCGGACTATGGCTACACCTTC. Translating it yields CASSLWSDYGYTF.

CDR3 in amino acids: CASSLGKQNEQFF. CDR3 bases: TGCGCCAGCAGCCTCGGGAAGCAGAATGAGCAGTTCTTC. This chain joins TRBV5-1 and TRBJ2-1; TRBD2 might be the D (5 bases). Germline CDR1 reads SGHRS; CDR2 reads YFSETQ. V was trimmed by 4 bases and J by 7 bases, leaving 12 bases between them. The CDR3 has 13 amino acids.

The rearrangement uses TRBV13 and TRBJ2-5, with D tentatively TRBD2 (6 bases). Per germline, CDR1 PRHDT and CDR2 FYEKMQ (reference sequence). Trimming shortened V by 5 bases and J by 1 base, and 17 bases separated the two germline ends. The CDR3 runs to 16 residues. The CDR3: CASSPSGGEPQETQYF. The CDR3 DNA reads TGTGCCAGCAGCCCATCCGGAGGGGAGCCCCAAGAGACCCAGTACTTC.

This clone turned up a few times. The chain carries TRBV4-2 and TRBJ2-1, with TRBD2 matching 12 bases. V was clipped by 0 bases and J by 8 bases; unmatched bases: 5. The CDR3 covers 16 residues. Germline-derived CDR1 and CDR2 are LGHNA and YNFKEQ. As DNA, the CDR3 is TGTGCCAGCAGCCAAGATTGGACTAGCGGGAAATATGAGCAGTTCTTC. Its protein product is CASSQDWTSGKYEQFF.

The chain is built from TRBV6-6 and TRBJ1-2, with 8 bases fitting TRBD1. With V trimmed by 4 bases and J by 8 bases, 6 bases remained unmatched. This CDR3 comprises 13 residues. CDR1 is MNHNY, CDR2 SVGAGI, per germline (reference sequence). The CDR3 coding sequence is TGTGCCAGCAGTTTGGACAGGGCCACCGGCTACACCTTC. Encoded protein: CASSLDRATGYTF.

The genes are TRBV6-5 and TRBJ2-4; 10 bases align to TRBD1. CDR1 is MNHEY and CDR2 is SVGAGI in the germline V gene. V lost 4 bases to trimming and J lost 11 bases; unmatched junction nucleotides: 8. CDR3 length: 14 residues. In DNA form, the CDR3 reads TGTGCCAGCAGTTTATTCCGGGACAGGGGAGTTCAGTACTTC. Its translation is CASSLFRDRGVQYF.

The table lists this clone with a few counts. This chain links TRBV4-1 with TRBJ1-1, with TRBD1 matching over 10 bases. Germline V gene sequence: CDR1 MGHRA, CDR2 YSYEKL. V shed 3 bases and J 8 bases; nucleotides not matched to a gene: 9. CDR3 length: 15 residues. CDR3 in amino acids: CASSQLTGTGVEAFF. The CDR3 bases are TGCGCCAGCAGCCAGCTTACCGGGACAGGGGTGGAAGCTTTCTTT.

The chain is built from TRBV25-1 and TRBJ2-3; 7 nucleotides agree with TRBD2. The CDR3 length is 15 residues. J lost 2 bases, V lost 6 bases, and 8 bases had no gene match. In germline, CDR1 is MGHDK, CDR2 SYGVNS. The CDR3 nucleotides read TGTGCCAGCAGGCATAGCGGGCATGACACAGATACGCAGTATTTT. Translation gives CASRHSGHDTDTQYF.

This clone appeared once. The J gene is TRBJ2-1, the V gene TRBV6-1; TRBD2 matches 10 bases. This CDR3 is 16 amino acids long. V was clipped by 3 bases and J by 4 bases; unmatched bases: 6. From germline, CDR1 is MNHNS and CDR2 SASEGT. CDR3 DNA: TGTGCCAGCAGTGAGCGACTAGCGGGTACATACAATGAGCAGTTCTTC. Translated, it gives CASSERLAGTYNEQFF.

The V call is TRBV7-2, the J call TRBJ1-3; tentatively, D is TRBD1 (5 bases). Per the germline V gene, CDR1 is SGHTA and CDR2 is FQGNSA. V shed 5 bases and J shed 0 bases, with 14 bases lying between them. This CDR3 is 16 amino acids long. The CDR3 DNA reads as TGTGCCAGCAGCACGCCGACAGCGCTCTCTGGAAACACCATATATTTT. This gives the protein CASSTPTALSGNTIYF.

This sequence joins TRBV5-4 and TRBJ1-4; tentatively, D is TRBD1 (5 bases). V lost 4 bases to trimming and J lost 6 bases, with 16 bases between them. Germline-derived CDR1 and CDR2 are SGHNT and YYREEE (reference sequence). The CDR3 spans 15 residues. Here the CDR3 DNA reads TGTGCCAGCAGCCCCTCGGGAGGGGATCATGAAAAACTGTTTTTT. This sequence encodes CASSPSGGDHEKLFF. Using reference TRBV5-4 and TRBJ1-4 for the parts outside the CDR3, the full variable domain is ETGVTQSPTHLIKTRGQQVTLRCSSQSGHNTVSWYQQALGQGPQFIFQYYREEENGRGNFPPRFSGLQFPNYSSELNVNALELDDSALYLCASSPSGGDHEKLFFGSGTQLSVL.

The V call is TRBV27, the J call TRBJ1-1; D uncertain. Germline V gene lookup returns CDR1 MNHEY and CDR2 SMNVEV (reference sequence). The CDR3 spans 12 residues. V shed 6 bases and J shed 5 bases, with 10 bases lying between them. The CDR3 loop is CASRPGPTEAFF. CDR3 sequence (DNA): TGTGCCAGCAGACCGGGCCCAACTGAAGCTTTCTTT.

This clone has a single count. The gene calls are TRBV2 and TRBJ1-6; D not resolved. V was trimmed by 10 bases and J by 0 bases, leaving 10 bases between them. The CDR3 has 14 amino acids. Germline V gives CDR1 SNHLY, CDR2 FYNNEI. The CDR3 region has the DNA TGTGCCACCAAGGTGGGCTCCTATAATTCACCCCTCCACTTT. Its protein product is CATKVGSYNSPLHF.

The chain combines TRBV15 with TRBJ1-3, with no clear D. The length of the CDR3 is 19 residues. Trimming removed 0 bases from V and 0 bases from J, with 18 bases in between. The V gene's germline CDR1 is LNHNV and CDR2 YYDKDF (reference sequence). CDR3 DNA: TGTGCCACCAGCAGAGATTTGTTACAGTCTGGTGGCTCTGGAAACACCATATATTTT. This codes for CATSRDLLQSGGSGNTIYF.

The chain joins TRBV7-9 to TRBJ2-7; TRBD2 agrees at 9 bases. Germline loops: CDR1 SEHNR, CDR2 FQNEAQ (reference sequence). The V and J ends lost 2 bases and 2 bases, in that order; junction bases with no gene match: 4. The CDR3 covers 15 residues. CDR3 sequence (DNA): TGTGCCAGCAGCTTACTGGCGGGAGGGCCCTACGAGCAGTACTTC. Protein sequence: CASSLLAGGPYEQYF.

The rearrangement joins TRBV18 to TRBJ2-6; D might be TRBD1 (5 bases). V lost 4 bases, J lost 0 bases, and 13 bases lay in between. CDR1 is KGHSH, CDR2 LQKENI, per germline. CDR3 length equals 17 residues. The CDR3 reads CASSLLQARSGANVLTF. Here the CDR3 DNA reads TGTGCCAGCTCACTGCTACAGGCTCGCTCTGGGGCCAACGTCCTGACTTTC.

The chain joins TRBV6-5 to TRBJ1-5; 9 bases map to TRBD1. Trimming took 5 bases from V and 11 from J; bases not matched to a gene: 13. The germline V gene encodes CDR1 MNHEY and CDR2 SVGAGI. CDR3 size: 15 residues. The CDR3 DNA follows: TGTGCCAGCAGTCCCACCGGGACAGGGTTTAGGGCCCAGCATTTT. Translated, it gives CASSPTGTGFRAQHF.

This clone was picked up one time. V and J are TRBV2 and TRBJ1-3; D not certain. CDR1 and CDR2 from the germline V gene are SNHLY and FYNNEI. With 6 bases removed from V and 4 bases from J, the gap between germline ends came to 7 bases. The CDR3 totals 12 residues. The CDR3 protein is CASSPAGNTIYF. CDR3 nucleotides: TGTGCCAGCAGCCCCGCGGGAAACACCATATATTTT.

The chain links TRBV4-1 to TRBJ2-7; TRBD2 is a possible D gene (7 bases). The germline V gene has CDR1 MGHRA and CDR2 YSYEKL. V was cut by 5 bases and J by 2 bases, with 19 bases left in between. This CDR3 spans 16 amino acids. The CDR3 nucleotides are TGCGCCAGCAGCAAGAGGGGGGGAGGGGGTCCCTACGAGCAGTACTTC. The encoded protein is CASSKRGGGGPYEQYF.

The chain recombines TRBV18 with TRBJ2-1; D might be TRBD1 or TRBD2, each matching 6 bases. The CDR3 length is 14 residues. Germline V gene lookup returns CDR1 KGHSH and CDR2 LQKENI. The V gene lost 4 bases and the J gene lost 5 bases, with 12 bases spanning the gap. The CDR3, as DNA: TGTGCCAGCTCACAAGGGGGGATTAACAATGAGCAGTTCTTC. This codes for CASSQGGINNEQFF.

V gene TRBV30 combines with J gene TRBJ2-3; TRBD1 or TRBD2 may be the D gene (6 bases each). The CDR3 runs to 14 residues. Germline CDR1 is GTSNPN and CDR2 is SVGIG (reference sequence). V was clipped by 3 bases and J by 4 bases, with 14 bases between them. CDR3 DNA: TGTGCCTGGAGAGGGTACAGGGAGGCAGATACGCAGTATTTT. Translated: CAWRGYREADTQYF.

There are a few counts of this clone. The germline gene is not matched at one end of the junction; a read error may be the cause. Other nucleotide sequences from this sample produce the same CDR3. The genes are TRBV5-4 and TRBJ1-2; TRBD1 is a possible D gene (5 bases). CDR1 and CDR2 from the germline V gene are SGHNT and YYREEE (reference sequence). The CDR3 consists of 15 residues. The chain's CDR3 is CASSQEEGRVNGYTF. The DNA of the CDR3 is TGCGCCAGCAGCCAAGAGGAGGGACGAGTTAATGGCTACACCTTC. The variable domain in full, with the rest retrieved from reference TRBV5-4 and TRBJ1-2, is ETGVTQSPTHLIKTRGQQVTLRCSSQSGHNTVSWYQQALGQGPQFIFQYYREEENGRGNFPPRFSGLQFPNYSSELNVNALELDDSALYLCASSQEEGRVNGYTFGSGTRLTVV.

The V call is TRBV7-2, the J call TRBJ2-7, with 8 positions matching TRBD1. CDR3 length equals 14 residues. Germline-derived CDR1 and CDR2 are SGHTA and FQGNSA. V lost 5 bases, J lost 1 base, and 4 bases stayed unmatched. The CDR3: CASSKHRGSYEQYF. The CDR3 nucleotides are TGTGCCAGCAGCAAACACAGGGGGTCCTACGAGCAGTACTTC.

V usage is TRBV4-1 and J usage is TRBJ2-7, with D possibly being TRBD1 (6 bases). The CDR3 is made up of 15 amino acids. With 2 bases removed from V and 3 bases from J, the gap between germline ends came to 14 bases. Per germline, CDR1 MGHRA and CDR2 YSYEKL. DNA of the CDR3: TGCGCCAGCAGCCAAAACCCGACAGGCCTCTACGAGCAGTACTTC. This translates into CASSQNPTGLYEQYF.